In its sample, the clone carrying this TCR beta chain was seen a few times. The record originates from a study of blood T cell repertoires in COVID-19. The data were produced by immunoSEQ multiplex PCR, yet TCRdb's version contains in-frame clones alone and is incomplete. The data contain about 200,000 clones, 70% to 90% of them seen just once; the ten biggest clones take up nearly 7.5%. The CDR3 sequence is 14 residues long. Looked up from germline, CDR1 is LNHDA and CDR2 is SQIVND (reference sequence). Trimming took 6 bases from V and 2 from J; bases not matched to a gene: 4. The receptor's source is a woman between 40 and 55 years old with acute COVID-19. Sequenced: PBMCs or T cells enriched from blood (not recorded which). The rearrangement links TRBV19 to TRBJ1-2, with TRBD1 matching 9 bases. CDR3 coding DNA: TGTGCCAGTAGGCCGACAGGGGGGAACTATGGCTACACCTTC. Amino acid sequence: CASRPTGGNYGYTF.